Detailed here is one TCR beta chain. Its target is not known. The germline gives CDR1 MNHNS, CDR2 SASEGT. The length of the CDR3 is 17 residues. V gave up 2 bases and J gave up 6 bases, with 21 bases separating them. These data are taken from a study of T cell repertoires in cytomegalovirus infection. The wider study: Public signatures in TCR beta pointed to CMV infection and matching HLA type.

TCRdb processed the reads anew with MiXCR; each CDR3 protein has one entry. The sample has about 470,000 distinct CDR3 sequences, about 44% seen once. Study-wide points: The cumulative frequency of public TCR beta families distinguished individuals who carried CMV together with the relevant HLA.

This receptor was taken from a human donor in good health (CMV status not recorded). Some clones in this sample may be carry-over from other donors' samples. The V and J genes are TRBV6-1 and TRBJ2-3; D uncertain. The source was cultured PBMCs, collected from culture after CMV antigen stimulation. The CDR3 spells CASSEMGPWPSEDTQYF. DNA of the CDR3: TGTGCCAGCAGTGAAATGGGCCCTTGGCCTTCGGAGGATACGCAGTATTTT.